This T cell receptor beta chain was sequenced for a study of blood T cell repertoires in COVID-19. Across the study: Nucleic acid was either cDNA or gDNA, and it came from T cells, B-cell-depleted T cells, or PBMCs.

Participants' reported clinical history set cohort assignment. CDR3 length: 16 residues. Germline CDR1 SEHNR, CDR2 FQNEAQ (reference sequence). In the case of this clone: A read error may account for a junction end that differs from germline.

Using immunoSEQ multiplex PCR, the repertoire was profiled, and TCRdb retains in-frame clones only, with some absent. The table lists 140,000 to 150,000 clones, roughly 80% of them singletons. V is TRBV7-9 and J is TRBJ2-5; 13 bases line up with TRBD2. This receptor was taken from a woman in her 50s who had recovered from COVID-19. The sequenced sample consisted of PBMCs or T cells enriched from blood (not recorded which). CDR3 residues: CAGRTSGGGAFETQYF. The CDR3 nucleotides read TGTGCCGGCAGGACTAGCGGGGGAGGGGCGTTTGAGACCCAGTACTTC.